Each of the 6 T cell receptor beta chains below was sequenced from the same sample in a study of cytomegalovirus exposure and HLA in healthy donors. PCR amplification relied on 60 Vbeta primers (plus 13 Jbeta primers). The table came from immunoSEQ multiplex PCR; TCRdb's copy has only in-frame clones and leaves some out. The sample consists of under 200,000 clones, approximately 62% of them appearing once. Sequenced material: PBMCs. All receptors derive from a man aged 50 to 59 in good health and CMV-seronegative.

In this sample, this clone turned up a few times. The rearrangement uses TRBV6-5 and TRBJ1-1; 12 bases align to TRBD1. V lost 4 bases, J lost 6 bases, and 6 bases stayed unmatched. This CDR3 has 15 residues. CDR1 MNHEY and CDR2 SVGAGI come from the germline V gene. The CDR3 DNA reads TGTGCCAGCAGTTGGGGACAGGGGGCGCGAGCTGAAGCTTTCTTT. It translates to CASSWGQGARAEAFF.

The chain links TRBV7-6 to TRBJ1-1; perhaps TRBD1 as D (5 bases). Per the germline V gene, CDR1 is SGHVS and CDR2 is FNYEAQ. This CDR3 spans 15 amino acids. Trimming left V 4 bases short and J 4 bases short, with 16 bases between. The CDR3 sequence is CASSWGDGEGTEAFF. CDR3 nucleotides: TGTGCCAGCAGCTGGGGGGACGGCGAAGGCACTGAAGCTTTCTTT.

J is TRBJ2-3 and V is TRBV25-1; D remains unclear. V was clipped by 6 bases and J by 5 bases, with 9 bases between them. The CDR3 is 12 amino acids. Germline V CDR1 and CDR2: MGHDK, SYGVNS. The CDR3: CASSLIGDTQYF. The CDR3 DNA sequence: TGTGCCAGCAGCTTAATCGGAGATACGCAGTATTTT.

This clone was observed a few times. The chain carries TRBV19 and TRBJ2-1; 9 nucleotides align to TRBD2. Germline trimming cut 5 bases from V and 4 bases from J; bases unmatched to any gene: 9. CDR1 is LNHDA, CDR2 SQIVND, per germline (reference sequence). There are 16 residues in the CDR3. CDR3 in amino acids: CASSRRGSGGYNEQFF. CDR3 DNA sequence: TGTGCCAGTAGTCGCCGGGGTAGCGGGGGATACAATGAGCAGTTCTTC.

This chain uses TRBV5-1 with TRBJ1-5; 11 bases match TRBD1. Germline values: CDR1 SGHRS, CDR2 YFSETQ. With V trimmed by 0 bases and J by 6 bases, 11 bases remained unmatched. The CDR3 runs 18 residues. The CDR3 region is CASSLGLVAGTGGQPQHF. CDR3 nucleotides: TGCGCCAGCAGCTTGGGATTAGTTGCCGGGACAGGGGGTCAGCCCCAGCATTTT.

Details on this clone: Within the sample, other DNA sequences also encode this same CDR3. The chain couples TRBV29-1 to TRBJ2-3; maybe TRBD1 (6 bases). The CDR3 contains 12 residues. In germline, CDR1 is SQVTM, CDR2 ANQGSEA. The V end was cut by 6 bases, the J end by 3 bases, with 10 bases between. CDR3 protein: CSVEQGTDTQYF. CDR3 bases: TGCAGCGTGGAACAGGGAACAGATACGCAGTATTTT.